The 31 T cell receptor beta chains reported below all come from one sample, sequenced in a study of blood T cells in healthy people across ages. Then a second PCR, running roughly 7 to 11 cycles, was carried out with a sample-barcoded 5' primer and a J-beta primer mix. From the 5' RACE reads, TCRdb called clonotypes with MiXCR, one entry per CDR3 protein. The sample consists of 910,000 or so distinct CDR3 sequences, roughly 50% of them appearing once. Specimen: blood. The receptors were gathered from a woman aged 55-70 years in good health.

The chain recombines TRBV6-1 with TRBJ1-2; 7 positions agree with TRBD1. The trim removed 5 bases at V and 5 bases at J, leaving 23 bases unmatched. CDR1 MNHNS and CDR2 SASEGT come from the germline V gene. The CDR3 covers 19 residues. The CDR3 DNA follows: TGTGCCAGCAGTCCATCCGGGACAGACCCTTTGTTCTTACGGTATGGCTACACCTTC. It is translated as CASSPSGTDPLFLRYGYTF.

About this clonotype: Just one base apart from a much larger clone, this may be a read error. The chain employs TRBV29-1 and TRBJ1-2; D is possibly TRBD1 (5 bases). The CDR3 is 14 residues long. In germline, CDR1 is SQVTM, CDR2 ANQGSEA. Trimming took off 4 bases at V and 4 bases at J, with 16 bases between the two ends. CDR3 residues: CSVGGGHSSYGYTF. CDR3 DNA: TGCAGCGTTGGTGGGGGTCACAGTAGCTATGGCTACACCTTC.

This clonotype occurred a few times. As DNA, the CDR3 is TGCAGTGCTAGAGGTATAGCGGGAGCTTCCTACGAGCAGTACTTC. This encodes CSARGIAGASYEQYF. The rearrangement uses TRBV20-1 and TRBJ2-7; 9 bases fit TRBD2. Germline CDR1 DFQATT, CDR2 SNEGSKA (reference sequence). Trimming took 1 base from V and 1 from J; bases not matched to a gene: 5. The length of the CDR3 is 15 residues.

The chain has TRBV7-9 and TRBJ1-5; D possibly corresponds to TRBD1 (5 bases). In germline, CDR1 is SEHNR, CDR2 FQNEAQ (reference sequence). CDR3 length: 18 amino acids. The V and J ends lost 1 base and 4 bases respectively, with 20 bases between them. The CDR3 coding sequence is TGTGCCAGCAGCTTAGTCGGTAGAGGGGCAGCCTTGAATCAGCCCCAGCATTTT. Translated: CASSLVGRGAALNQPQHF.

The rearrangement joins TRBV2 to TRBJ2-5; unclear D gene. Judging by the DNA end, TRBJ2-7 fits better; the J call may be wrong. Germline V gene lookup returns CDR1 SNHLY and CDR2 FYNNEI. The CDR3 runs 15 residues. Here the CDR3 DNA reads TGTGCCAGCAGGCCCCACGGGTCTATCAACTACGAGCAGTACTTC. Encoded protein: CASRPHGSINYEQYF.

This clonotype was counted a few times. V is TRBV20-1 and J is TRBJ2-1; D is undetermined. This CDR3 comprises 15 residues. V dropped 6 bases and J dropped 0 bases, with 15 bases sitting between them. Germline CDR1 is DFQATT and CDR2 is SNEGSKA (reference sequence). CDR3: CSAQVGSSSYNEQFF. As DNA, the CDR3 is TGCAGTGCCCAGGTTGGGTCTTCCTCCTACAATGAGCAGTTCTTC.

The V gene is TRBV7-9, the J gene TRBJ2-1; D is possibly TRBD1 (8 bases). This CDR3 is 18 amino acids long. With 2 bases removed from V and 8 bases from J, the gap between germline ends came to 25 bases. Germline V gives CDR1 SEHNR, CDR2 FQNEAQ (reference sequence). Written as DNA, the CDR3 is TGTGCCAGCAGCTTACCGAGCACAGGGGGGGACCTCTGGGATGAGCAGTTCTTC. It is translated as CASSLPSTGGDLWDEQFF.

The genes are TRBV6-2 or TRBV6-3 and TRBJ2-5, with TRBD2 matching 8 bases. The germline V gene has CDR1 MNHEY and CDR2 SVGEGT. V gave up 2 bases and J gave up 8 bases; unmatched junction bases: 7. The CDR3 loop spans 14 amino acids. CDR3 protein: CASSYAGGPGTQYF. CDR3 nucleotide sequence: TGTGCCAGCAGTTACGCGGGAGGCCCAGGTACCCAGTACTTC.

This clonotype was seen a few times. The rearrangement joins TRBV7-2 to TRBJ2-5; a possible D gene is TRBD2 (5 bases). Looked up from germline, CDR1 is SGHTA and CDR2 is FQGNSA. Trimming removed 5 bases at V and 0 bases at J, with 16 bases between. The CDR3 contains 16 residues. This chain's CDR3 is CASSPMTMRDQETQYF. The CDR3 nucleotides read TGTGCCAGCAGCCCAATGACTATGCGGGACCAAGAGACCCAGTACTTC.

The J gene is TRBJ2-5, the V gene TRBV4-3, with D unresolved. The CDR3 totals 13 residues. V was pared by 2 bases and J by 11 bases, with 15 bases between. Germline V gene data show CDR1 as LGHNA and CDR2 as YSLEER. The CDR3 sequence: CASSQLRVNEQYF. The DNA of the CDR3 is TGCGCCAGCAGCCAATTAAGGGTCAATGAGCAGTACTTC.

This sequence joins TRBV7-2 and TRBJ2-5; D unclear. Germline V lookup: CDR1 SGHTA, CDR2 FQGNSA. V shed 2 bases and J shed 9 bases, with 10 bases lying between them. The CDR3 loop spans 12 amino acids. The chain's CDR3 is CASSLFVGSQYF. The DNA for the CDR3 is TGTGCCAGCAGCTTATTCGTTGGGTCCCAGTACTTC.

The chain carries TRBV20-1 and TRBJ1-5, with TRBD1 as a possible D gene (6 bases). The CDR3 contains 15 residues. CDR1 and CDR2 from the germline V gene are DFQATT and SNEGSKA (reference sequence). With 2 bases removed from V and 6 bases from J, the gap between germline ends came to 17 bases. The CDR3 DNA is TGCAGTGCTAGACCGGCAAGGGGGGATATTCAGCCCCAGCATTTT. This gives the protein CSARPARGDIQPQHF.

The rearrangement uses TRBV5-6 and TRBJ2-1, with 7 bases aligning to TRBD1. CDR1 and CDR2 (germline): SGHDT, YYEEEE. This CDR3 comprises 15 residues. The V gene end was trimmed by 0 bases and the J gene end by 7 bases; junction bases not matched to a gene: 7. The CDR3 coding sequence is TGTGCCAGCAGCTTGGGAGGCAGGGACAGAAATGAGCAGTTCTTC. Translated: CASSLGGRDRNEQFF.

J is TRBJ2-7 and V is TRBV4-3; D is unclear. The CDR3 is 12 amino acids. Germline V gene sequence: CDR1 LGHNA, CDR2 YSLEER. The V end lost 3 bases, the J end lost 4 bases, and 7 bases lay between the germline ends. DNA for the CDR3: TGCGCCAGCAGCCATCCTAGGTACGAGCAGTACTTC. Protein sequence: CASSHPRYEQYF.

The rearrangement joins TRBV6-5 to TRBJ2-1; D ambiguous. Germline V gene sequence: CDR1 MNHEY, CDR2 SVGAGI. This CDR3 contains 14 residues. V dropped 4 bases and J dropped 4 bases, with 11 bases sitting between them. The CDR3 sequence: CASSFLVGYNEQFF. The CDR3 DNA sequence: TGTGCCAGCAGTTTCCTAGTCGGTTACAATGAGCAGTTCTTC.

This clonotype came up a few times. The chain couples TRBV10-3 to TRBJ1-5; D remains unclear. V was cut by 10 bases and J by 6 bases, with 16 bases left in between. This CDR3 comprises 13 residues. Germline assignment: CDR1 ENHRY and CDR2 SYGVKD. The CDR3 region is CATADREGQPQHF. Written as DNA, the CDR3 is TGTGCCACCGCCGACCGTGAGGGTCAGCCCCAGCATTTT.

The rearrangement uses TRBV4-1 and TRBJ2-1, with 7 nucleotides matching TRBD2. CDR3 size: 19 residues. J gave up 5 bases and V 4 bases, and 20 bases lay outside the gene matches. Germline values: CDR1 MGHRA, CDR2 YSYEKL. The DNA for the CDR3 is TGCGCCAGCAGCCCTAACGGGGCGGGAGTGGGGCGGTGGGACAATGAGCAGTTCTTC. It is translated as CASSPNGAGVGRWDNEQFF.

The chain recombines TRBV4-2 with TRBJ1-2, with 8 positions matching TRBD1. Per the germline V gene, CDR1 is LGHNA and CDR2 is YNFKEQ. CDR3 length: 16 residues. V dropped 1 base and J dropped 4; count of bases not matched to a gene: 8. The CDR3 loop reads CASSQGPTGDGYGYTF. As DNA, the CDR3 is TGTGCCAGCAGCCAAGGCCCGACAGGGGATGGCTATGGCTACACCTTC.

This sequence joins TRBV4-1 and TRBJ2-3; the D is unclear. V was cut by 2 bases and J by 4 bases, with 13 bases left in between. This CDR3 has 15 amino acids. The germline V gene has CDR1 MGHRA and CDR2 YSYEKL. The CDR3 loop reads CASSQSPLVADTQYF. The CDR3 DNA reads TGCGCCAGCAGCCAAAGTCCACTTGTGGCAGATACGCAGTATTTT.

Concerning this clonotype itself: One end of the junction does not line up with germline, which may come from a read error. The V call is TRBV20-1, the J call TRBJ2-7; 7 bases are a match to TRBD1. The CDR3 spans 12 residues. From germline, CDR1 is DFQATT and CDR2 SNEGSKA (reference sequence). CDR3 nucleotide sequence: TGCAGTGCTAAACCGGGACAGTACGTGCAGTACTTC. Translated, it gives CSAKPGQYVQYF.

V gene TRBV11-2 combines with J gene TRBJ2-7, with a possible D match to TRBD1 (5 bases). The CDR3 has 18 amino acids. Trimming pared 2 bases from V and 2 bases from J, leaving 22 bases between. Germline CDR1 reads SGHAT; CDR2 reads FQNNGV. The CDR3, as DNA: TGTGCCAGCAGCTTACGGCGAACAGGCCACCTTAGCCCCTACGAGCAGTACTTC. Protein: CASSLRRTGHLSPYEQYF.

This clonotype was found a few times. The chain recombines TRBV12-3 or TRBV12-4 with TRBJ2-4; D possibly uses TRBD1 or TRBD2 (5 bases each). With the DNA end fitting TRBJ2-7 better, the J assignment may be wrong. The CDR3 covers 14 residues. DNA for the CDR3: TGTGCCAGCAGTAGGGACGGGTGGACCTACGAGCAGTACTTC. Translating gives CASSRDGWTYEQYF.

The chain combines TRBV20-1 with TRBJ1-1; perhaps TRBD1 as D (6 bases). Trimming left V 3 bases short and J 2 bases short, with 10 bases between. In germline, CDR1 is DFQATT, CDR2 SNEGSKA (reference sequence). The CDR3 runs to 13 residues. The CDR3 DNA is TGCAGTGCTAGGGGGGCAGTAAACACTGAAGCTTTCTTT. Residues: CSARGAVNTEAFF.

The chain links TRBV28 to TRBJ2-5; D gene ambiguous. This CDR3 comprises 14 residues. The V end was cut by 6 bases, the J end by 11 bases, with 22 bases between. Germline V gene lookup returns CDR1 MDHEN and CDR2 SYDVKM. The DNA of the CDR3 is TGTGCCAGCAGGCCCTTCCGGTTTCTCAATGAGCAGTACTTC. Translated: CASRPFRFLNEQYF. The full variable domain, completed using reference TRBV28 and TRBJ2-5, is DVKVTQSSRYLVKRTGEKVFLECVQDMDHENMFWYRQDPGLGLRLIYFSYDVKMKEKGDIPEGYSVSREKKERFSLILESASTNQTSMYLCASRPFRFLNEQYFGPGTRLLVL.

This clonotype has more than one count but fewer than ten. V gene TRBV7-2 combines with J gene TRBJ2-5; D is unclear. This CDR3 is built from 12 residues. Trimming removed 5 bases at V and 4 bases at J, with 8 bases between. The germline V gene has CDR1 SGHTA and CDR2 FQGNSA. The CDR3 loop is CASSDPVETQYF. The CDR3, as DNA: TGTGCCAGCAGCGATCCAGTAGAGACCCAGTACTTC.

This clonotype has a count of ten or more. The chain employs TRBV7-3 and TRBJ2-1; D may be TRBD2 (6 bases). Looked up from germline, CDR1 is SGHTA and CDR2 is FQGTGA. The V end was cut by 3 bases, the J end by 7 bases, with 13 bases between. CDR3 length equals 14 residues. In nucleotides, the CDR3 is TGTGCCAGCAGCTTCGGGGGAGGAGGGAATGAGCAGTTCTTC. Its translation is CASSFGGGGNEQFF.

The chain joins TRBV2 to TRBJ1-2, with D hard to call. CDR3 length: 15 residues. CDR1 is SNHLY, CDR2 FYNNEI, per germline. V lost 4 bases and J 0 bases, leaving 12 bases between the germline ends. The CDR3 protein is CASSAYGPANYGYTF. The CDR3 DNA is TGTGCCAGCAGTGCATATGGGCCGGCTAACTATGGCTACACCTTC.

The chain uses TRBV20-1 and TRBJ2-3; 7 nucleotides agree with TRBD1. Trimming took 4 bases from V and 2 from J; bases not matched to a gene: 3. The germline CDR1 and CDR2 sequences are DFQATT and SNEGSKA (reference sequence). The CDR3 runs to 13 residues. The CDR3: CSAIGTATDTQYF. The CDR3 coding sequence is TGCAGTGCTATTGGGACAGCCACAGATACGCAGTATTTT.

This clonotype has a handful of counts. V and J are TRBV27 and TRBJ2-3, with D maybe TRBD1 (6 bases). CDR1 is MNHEY, CDR2 SMNVEV, per germline (reference sequence). V was pared by 1 base and J by 4 bases, with 9 bases between. CDR3 size: 14 residues. CDR3 coding DNA: TGTGCCAGCAGTTTATTTCCAGGGGCAGATACGCAGTATTTT. This gives the protein CASSLFPGADTQYF.

The rearrangement joins TRBV7-8 to TRBJ1-2, with D possibly matching TRBD1 (5 bases). The V end was cut by 2 bases, the J end by 7 bases, with 17 bases between. The CDR3 sequence is 15 residues long. Germline values: CDR1 SGHVS, CDR2 FQNEAQ. CDR3 DNA sequence: TGTGCCAGCAGCTTACGCAGGGCATTGACGGGTGGCTACACCTTC. It specifies CASSLRRALTGGYTF.

This chain uses TRBV3-1 with TRBJ2-7, with 8 bases fitting TRBD2. V shed 4 bases, J shed 4 bases, and the junction held 6 bases outside the gene matches. CDR1 and CDR2 from the germline V gene are LGHDT and YNNKEL (reference sequence). The CDR3 has 14 amino acids. This CDR3 is CASSRSGSNYEQYF. The CDR3 region has the DNA TGTGCCAGCAGCCGGAGCGGGAGTAATTACGAGCAGTACTTC.